This T cell receptor beta chain was observed in a study of blood T cell repertoires in COVID-19. Study at large: Both acute and convalescent COVID-19 samples were obtained from the United States, Italy and Spain. Sample material is recorded as cDNA or gDNA derived from T cells, B-cell-depleted T cells, or PBMCs.

The CDR3 is 14 residues long. Trimming removed 5 bases from V and 2 bases from J, with 12 bases in between. Germline V gene lookup returns CDR1 SGHTA and CDR2 FQGTGA. Method: immunoSEQ multiplex PCR; TCRdb's copy keeps in-frame clones and lacks some. The sample yields about 310,000 clones, nearly 90% seen once. The clonotype comes from a woman aged 40 to 50 with COVID-19, enrolled during active disease. Input material: peripheral blood. The V and J genes are TRBV7-3 and TRBJ1-2; D possibly corresponds to TRBD1 (6 bases). The CDR3 protein is CASSPGQFNYGYTF. The CDR3 nucleotides read TGTGCCAGCAGCCCAGGACAGTTCAACTATGGCTACACCTTC.